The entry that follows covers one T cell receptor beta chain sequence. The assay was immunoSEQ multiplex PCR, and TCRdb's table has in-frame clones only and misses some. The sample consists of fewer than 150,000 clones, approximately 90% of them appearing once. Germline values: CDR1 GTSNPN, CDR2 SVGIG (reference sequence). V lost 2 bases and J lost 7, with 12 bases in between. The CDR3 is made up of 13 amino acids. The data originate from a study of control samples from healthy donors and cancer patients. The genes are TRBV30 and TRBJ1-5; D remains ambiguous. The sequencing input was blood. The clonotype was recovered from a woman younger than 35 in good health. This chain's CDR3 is CAWSLDRGQPQHF. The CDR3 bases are TGTGCCTGGAGTCTCGACCGAGGACAGCCCCAGCATTTT.